The TCR beta chain described here comes from a study of Ad26.COV2.S vaccination and SARS-CoV-2 variants. Study information: Intramuscular Ad26.COV2.S doses were given once or twice, 56 days apart.

V lost 2 bases and J lost 8, with 12 bases in between. CDR1 and CDR2 (germline): MNHNS, SASEGT. The CDR3 totals 13 residues. Some clones are missing from TCRdb's copy, which holds only in-frame ones; the method was immunoSEQ multiplex PCR. This table holds a few hundred thousand clones, around nine tenths found once. The treatment is: roughly 19 received Ad26.COV2.S at low or high dose, single or two shots; about 5 received placebo; per-sample allocation not given. The samples were gathered on day 63 after the first injection of vaccine or placebo. Whoever gave the sample was an adult aged 18-55 years in Boston.

The sequences come from peripheral blood, collected in a trial of Ad26.COV2.S vaccine versus placebo. The rearrangement uses TRBV6-1 and TRBJ1-2; D unclear. The source is a person aged 18-60 years who received the Ad26.COV2.S COVID-19 vaccine or a placebo. CDR3 residues: CASSEWGESGYTF. CDR3 in DNA: TGTGCCAGCAGTGAATGGGGAGAGTCAGGCTACACCTTC.